Listed below are T cell receptor beta chains from one sample, sequenced in a study of blood T cells in healthy people across ages. TCRdb re-called the 5' RACE reads through MiXCR, storing one row per CDR3 protein. This table has approximately 800,000 distinct CDR3 sequences, just under 25% appearing once. The sample was also linked to a second study, of T cells of mothers and their children.

The sequenced sample consisted of blood. The receptors were sampled from a boy aged 5-17 years in good health. CDR3s include the opening cysteine and the closing phenylalanine or tryptophan. Each record gives: J gene, V gene, CDR3 protein.

>TRBJ2-5|TRBV3-1
CATTRGETQYF
>TRBJ2-4|TRBV28
CASTALAAKNIQYF
>TRBJ1-4|TRBV4-2
CASSRGAKETTNEKLFF
>TRBJ1-3|TRBV20-1
CSAALRGDAGNTIYF
>TRBJ2-3|TRBV7-2
CASSVLAGGTDMQYF
>TRBJ2-5|TRBV6-1
CASSEEGMRGETQYF
>TRBJ2-7|TRBV29-1
CSVEFSSQGEAYEQYF
>TRBJ1-4|TRBV18
CASSPKRDNEKLFF
>TRBJ1-2|TRBV27
CASSFDSEGYGYTF
>TRBJ1-5|TRBV28
CASSFYRGNQPQHF
>-|TRBV27
CASSLSSARNEQFF
>TRBJ1-1|TRBV20-1
CSAREKYRVWPEAFF
>TRBJ1-2|TRBV21-1
CASGLVGDYGYTF
>TRBJ1-2|TRBV6-5
CASSQQGRGPEGYAF
>TRBJ1-2|TRBV5-6
CASSYRVGGYTF
>TRBJ2-5|TRBV6-5
CASSSRQGSGTQYF
>-|TRBV27
CASSLSGGGSYEQYF
>TRBJ2-4|TRBV3-1
CASSQAAIGAKNIQYF
>TRBJ2-1|TRBV14
CASSDYLTGEQFF
>TRBJ2-2|TRBV5-1
CASSLDGDPNTGELFF
>TRBJ2-7|TRBV20-1
CSARDSPRLKRSDEQYF
>TRBJ2-6|TRBV29-1
CSAELGGANVLTF
>TRBJ2-2|TRBV5-5
CASSFSGQGAAGELFF
>TRBJ1-1|TRBV19
CASSQQGANTEAFF
>TRBJ1-6|TRBV20-1
CSARMGGQGISPLHF
>TRBJ2-3|TRBV5-4
CASSWDLGLARTDTQYF
>TRBJ2-7|TRBV3-1
CASSQSDPGGEQYF
>TRBJ2-7|TRBV27
CASSFRPADEQYF
>TRBJ1-1|TRBV20-1
CSANPGLKAFF
>TRBJ2-5|TRBV7-2
CASSPHRVGWETQYF
>-|TRBV7-9
CASSLVGDFHEQFF
>TRBJ2-2|TRBV5-1
CASSPPDRGLTGELFF
>TRBJ2-5|TRBV15
CATSRDPGGQGREETQYF
>TRBJ2-5|TRBV4-3
CASSQEVFAESQETQYF
>-|TRBV5-1
CASSSGWSEQYF
>TRBJ2-7|TRBV7-8
CASSLTGGGATLSYEQYF
>TRBJ2-7|TRBV4-1
CASSPVGGHEQYF
>TRBJ1-2|TRBV27
CASSSAGLYGYTF
>TRBJ2-7|TRBV11-2
CASSVRDRVHEQYF
>TRBJ2-5|TRBV9
CASSVDQGKQYF
>TRBJ1-1|TRBV29-1
CSVAPGQGNTEAFF
>TRBJ2-3|TRBV29-1
CSVSTGDGTDTQYF
>TRBJ1-6|TRBV6-6
CASSYNSGENSPLHF
>TRBJ2-1|TRBV4-1
CASSQGAGTSGRVRSYNEQFF
>-|TRBV7-9
CASSLQGDEQFF
>TRBJ2-6|TRBV4-3
CASSQGRDRAVSGANVLTF
>TRBJ1-2|TRBV29-1
CSVGGAFGYTF
>TRBJ2-5|TRBV19
CASSSRDRDYRQETQYF
>TRBJ1-2|TRBV6-6
CASSSDNWGDGYTF
>TRBJ2-3|TRBV14
CASSQDTSGVSTDTQYF
>TRBJ2-5|TRBV20-1
CSAEGSGETQYF
>TRBJ2-7|TRBV30
CAWSPGQGLEQYF
>TRBJ2-5|TRBV29-1
CSVRFSGAIGETQYF